This is a list of T cell receptor beta chains from one sample in a study of cytomegalovirus exposure and HLA in healthy donors. Clones were sequenced by immunoSEQ multiplex PCR, and TCRdb holds only the in-frame ones, with some missing. The table lists 200,000 or so clones, 65% to 80% of them singletons, with under 0.25% in the top ten. The sample was PBMCs. The receptors originated from a girl aged 2 to 10 in good health and CMV-seronegative. CDR3s include the opening cysteine and the closing phenylalanine or tryptophan. A D gene is named only where the DNA matches it firmly. A row's size may be missing; if present it is once, few, many or a size class.

D: TRBD2; V: TRBV10-3; J: TRBJ2-1; size: -; DNA: TGTGCCATCAGTGAGTTATCCGGGACTAGTTCGAACAATGAGCAGTTCTTC; CDR3: CAISELSGTSSNNEQFF
D: TRBD1; V: TRBV15; J: TRBJ2-6; size: -; DNA: TGTGCCACCAGCAGGGGCACCGGGACAGTGACCCATCCCTCTGGGGCCAACGTCCTGACTTTC; CDR3: CATSRGTGTVTHPSGANVLTF
D: -; V: TRBV18; J: TRBJ2-1; size: once; DNA: TGTGCCAGCTCAATGAACAGGTTCGGCTACAATGAGCAGTTCTTC; CDR3: CASSMNRFGYNEQFF
D: TRBD1; V: TRBV9; J: TRBJ1-2; size: -; DNA: TGTGCCAGCAGCGTAGACAGGGGGCTCGGTGGCTACACCTTC; CDR3: CASSVDRGLGGYTF
D: -; V: TRBV5-1; J: TRBJ2-3; size: -; DNA: TGCGCCAGCAGCTTGGGGACCGGCGGGGTGGGCACAGATACGCAGTATTTT; CDR3: CASSLGTGGVGTDTQYF
D: TRBD2; V: TRBV2; J: TRBJ2-2; size: -; DNA: TGTGCCAGCTTAACTAGCGGGAGGGCCGCCGGGGAGCTGTTTTTT; CDR3: CASLTSGRAAGELFF
D: -; V: TRBV7-9; J: TRBJ1-5; size: -; DNA: TGTGCCAGCAGTCCCAGTAGCAATCAGCCCCAGCATTTT; CDR3: CASSPSSNQPQHF
D: TRBD1; V: TRBV18; J: TRBJ1-3; size: few; DNA: TGTGCCAGCTCACCAGCGGACAGGGGAACCGCCATATATTTT; CDR3: CASSPADRGTAIYF
D: -; V: TRBV19; J: TRBJ1-5; size: once; DNA: TGTGCCAGTAGTATGGCAGGGGCTCAGCCCCAGCATTTT; CDR3: CASSMAGAQPQHF
D: -; V: TRBV9; J: TRBJ2-7; size: -; DNA: TGTGCCAGCAGCGTAGCTAGTGAAAGGGGCGAGCAGTACTTC; CDR3: CASSVASERGEQYF
D: -; V: TRBV5-1; J: TRBJ1-2; size: -; DNA: TGCGCCAGCAGCTTACTCTTAGGGGACTCGGGACCGACACCTAACTATGGCTACACCTTC; CDR3: CASSLLLGDSGPTPNYGYTF
D: TRBD1; V: TRBV20-1; J: TRBJ2-7; size: -; DNA: TGCAGAACAGGGGTAGGGAAAGAGCAGTACTTC; CDR3: CRTGVGKEQYF
D: TRBD1; V: TRBV19; J: TRBJ1-2; size: -; DNA: TGTGCCAGTACCTGGGGGACCGGGACAGGGAATGGCTACACCTTC; CDR3: CASTWGTGTGNGYTF
D: TRBD1; V: TRBV5-1; J: TRBJ1-1; size: -; DNA: TGCGCCAGCAGCTTCGGACAGGGGGCATCTGAAGCTTTCTTT; CDR3: CASSFGQGASEAFF
D: TRBD1; V: TRBV6-4; J: TRBJ1-5; size: -; DNA: TGTGCCAGCGGATTAATGGACAGGGAGGGCAATCAGCCCCAGCATTTT; CDR3: CASGLMDREGNQPQHF
D: -; V: TRBV25-1; J: TRBJ2-1; size: -; DNA: TGTGCCAGCAGTGGTCTTAGGGGGACCCCAGAGTACAATGAGCAGTTCTTC; CDR3: CASSGLRGTPEYNEQFF
D: -; V: TRBV28; J: TRBJ2-7; size: -; DNA: TGTGCCAGCAGTTTACGAGCGCCCGCCTACGAGCAGTACTTC; CDR3: CASSLRAPAYEQYF
D: -; V: TRBV2; J: TRBJ2-1; size: -; DNA: TGTGCCAGCAAGATCTACGTAGTGAATGAGCAGTTCTTC; CDR3: CASKIYVVNEQFF
D: -; V: TRBV21-1; J: TRBJ2-7; size: -; DNA: TGTGCCAGCAGCAAGTATAGCGGGGCCAACCCCTACGAGCAGTACTTC; CDR3: CASSKYSGANPYEQYF
D: -; V: TRBV5-1; J: TRBJ2-2; size: -; DNA: TGCGCCAGCACCCGCGAAGCGAACACCGGGGAGCTGTTTTTT; CDR3: CASTREANTGELFF
D: -; V: TRBV18; J: TRBJ2-3; size: -; DNA: TGTGCCAGCTCACCACCATTACGGGATACGCAGTATTTT; CDR3: CASSPPLRDTQYF
D: TRBD1; V: TRBV4-1; J: TRBJ2-7; size: -; DNA: TGCGCCAGCAGCCACCTAGGGACAGACTTCTCCTACGAGCAGTACTTC; CDR3: CASSHLGTDFSYEQYF
D: TRBD2; V: TRBV5-1; J: TRBJ2-3; size: -; DNA: TGCGCCAGCAGCTTGGGGACTAGCGGGAGGACAGATACGCAGTATTTT; CDR3: CASSLGTSGRTDTQYF
D: -; V: TRBV4-1; J: TRBJ1-2; size: -; DNA: TGCGCCAGCAGCCAGCCCGGCAGGGGAGAAGGCTACACCTTC; CDR3: CASSQPGRGEGYTF
D: TRBD2; V: TRBV7-7; J: TRBJ2-5; size: once; DNA: TGTGCCAGCAGTCGGACTAGCGGCCAAGAGACCCAGTACTTC; CDR3: CASSRTSGQETQYF
D: -; V: TRBV6-1; J: TRBJ2-7; size: -; DNA: TGTGCCAGCAGTGAATCTAGTGGGCAGGGTTTATACGAGCAGTACTTC; CDR3: CASSESSGQGLYEQYF
D: -; V: TRBV6-5; J: TRBJ1-6; size: once; DNA: TGTGCCAGCAAACCGGGACACGGGAATTCACCCCTCCACTTT; CDR3: CASKPGHGNSPLHF
D: -; V: TRBV29-1; J: TRBJ2-2; size: -; DNA: TGCAGCGTTGCGATCAGGGGACGGGACACCGGGGAGCTGTTTTTT; CDR3: CSVAIRGRDTGELFF
D: TRBD2; V: TRBV4-1; J: TRBJ2-1; size: -; DNA: TGCGCCAGCAGCCAAGATAATCTAGCGGGCGCTACGTACAATGAGCAGTTCTTC; CDR3: CASSQDNLAGATYNEQFF
D: TRBD1; V: TRBV30; J: TRBJ2-7; size: -; DNA: TGTGCCTGGGCCCGAGGACAGGGGTCCTACGAGCAGTACTTC; CDR3: CAWARGQGSYEQYF
D: TRBD1; V: TRBV5-1; J: TRBJ1-4; size: -; DNA: TGCGCCAGCAGCGGGGGACAGGTTGCAACTAATGAAAAACTGTTTTTT; CDR3: CASSGGQVATNEKLFF
D: TRBD2; V: TRBV7-9; J: TRBJ2-1; size: -; DNA: TGTGCCAGCAGCGGTCGCGGGGGGGCCTTCAATGAGCAGTTCTTC; CDR3: CASSGRGGAFNEQFF
D: -; V: TRBV19; J: TRBJ1-5; size: -; DNA: TGTGCCAGTACCCTCGCGGGGGGCGAGTATCAGCCCCAGCATTTT; CDR3: CASTLAGGEYQPQHF
D: -; V: TRBV19; J: TRBJ1-1; size: -; DNA: TGTGCCAGTAGACCGTCCGGGACTGAAGCTTTCTTT; CDR3: CASRPSGTEAFF
D: TRBD2; V: TRBV7-9; J: TRBJ2-3; size: -; DNA: TGTGCCAGCAGCTTACGAAGGCTAGCGGCAGATACGCAGTATTTT; CDR3: CASSLRRLAADTQYF
D: -; V: TRBV6-1; J: TRBJ1-1; size: -; DNA: TGTGCCAGCAGTGAAACAGGGAGCACTGAAGCTTTCTTT; CDR3: CASSETGSTEAFF
D: -; V: TRBV21-1; J: TRBJ2-7; size: -; DNA: TGTGCCAGCAGGAGCGGGAGACACGCTAATCCCTACGAGCAGTACTTC; CDR3: CASRSGRHANPYEQYF
D: -; V: TRBV6-1; J: TRBJ2-3; size: -; DNA: TGTGCCAGCAGTGAAGCGGAGACGGTCAGCACAGATACGCAGTATTTT; CDR3: CASSEAETVSTDTQYF
D: -; V: TRBV5-6; J: TRBJ1-2; size: -; DNA: TGTGCCAGCAGCTTGGGTACGGAGTACTATGGCTACACCTTC; CDR3: CASSLGTEYYGYTF
D: -; V: TRBV4-1; J: TRBJ2-7; size: -; DNA: TGCGCCAGCAGCCAAGAAGGAGGACGGGATAGCTCCTACGAGCAGTACTTC; CDR3: CASSQEGGRDSSYEQYF
D: TRBD1; V: TRBV27; J: TRBJ1-2; size: -; DNA: TGTGCCAGCAGTTTAGGGACAGGGGACTACGGCTACACCTTC; CDR3: CASSLGTGDYGYTF
D: TRBD2; V: TRBV5-1; J: TRBJ2-3; size: few; DNA: TGCGCCAGCAGCTCCCCTAGCGGGGGGACTTATACGCAGTATTTT; CDR3: CASSSPSGGTYTQYF
D: -; V: TRBV19; J: TRBJ2-1; size: -; DNA: TGTGCCAGTACGCCTGGAGCCTCCTACAATGAGCAGTTCTTC; CDR3: CASTPGASYNEQFF
D: TRBD2; V: TRBV10-1; J: TRBJ2-5; size: -; DNA: TGCGCCAGCAGTGAACGGCGGGAGGGCCGGGGGGAGACCCAGTACTTC; CDR3: CASSERREGRGETQYF
D: -; V: TRBV20-1; J: TRBJ2-5; size: -; DNA: TGCAGTGCTCGTCCGGGAGAGACCCAGTACTTC; CDR3: CSARPGETQYF
D: -; V: TRBV5-1; J: TRBJ2-2; size: -; DNA: TGCGCCAGCAGCTCAACAGAAAACTTAAACACCGGGGAGCTGTTTTTT; CDR3: CASSSTENLNTGELFF
D: TRBD2; V: TRBV7-9; J: TRBJ2-5; size: -; DNA: TGTGCCAGCAGCACTACTCTAGCGGGGGCCCAAGAGACCCAGTACTTC; CDR3: CASSTTLAGAQETQYF
D: -; V: TRBV11-2; J: TRBJ2-2; size: -; DNA: TGTGCCAGCAGCTTATTTGAGGGGGAGCTGTTTTTT; CDR3: CASSLFEGELFF
D: -; V: TRBV29-1; J: TRBJ2-1; size: few; DNA: TGCAGCGTTGTTCTTGGGTCCGGGCAGGGCTCCTACAATGAGCAGTTCTTC; CDR3: CSVVLGSGQGSYNEQFF
D: -; V: TRBV5-6; J: TRBJ1-1; size: -; DNA: TGTGCCAGCAGCTTGCCTACAGGCGGGAACACTGAAGCTTTCTTT; CDR3: CASSLPTGGNTEAFF
D: TRBD2; V: TRBV5-4; J: TRBJ2-3; size: -; DNA: TGTGCCAGCAGCTTGAGTCCGGCTAGCGGGGGAGATACGCAGTATTTT; CDR3: CASSLSPASGGDTQYF
D: TRBD2; V: TRBV7-9; J: TRBJ2-7; size: -; DNA: TGTGCCAGCAGCTTATCCCTAGCGGGAGGTTGGGAGCAGTACTTC; CDR3: CASSLSLAGGWEQYF
D: -; V: TRBV6-6; J: TRBJ1-5; size: many; DNA: TGTGCCAGCAGTCTCACAGCTAGCAATCAGCCCCAGCATTTT; CDR3: CASSLTASNQPQHF
D: -; V: TRBV9; J: TRBJ1-1; size: -; DNA: TGTGCCAGCAGCGTAGCGAGTAACACTGAAGCTTTCTTT; CDR3: CASSVASNTEAFF
D: -; V: TRBV5-1; J: TRBJ1-2; size: -; DNA: TGCGCCAGCAGCTTGGTTGGTCAGGGAGGCTATGGCTACACCTTC; CDR3: CASSLVGQGGYGYTF
D: -; V: TRBV7-7; J: TRBJ2-5; size: -; DNA: TGTGCCAGCAGCCCGGTGAGGGAGGGGGCCCAGTACTTC; CDR3: CASSPVREGAQYF